Below, 26 T cell receptor beta chains from the same sample are listed, as sequenced in a study of cytomegalovirus exposure and HLA in healthy donors. Primers included in the PCR were 60 Vbeta and 13 Jbeta primers. Clones were sequenced by immunoSEQ multiplex PCR, and TCRdb holds only the in-frame ones, with some missing. Here the sample spans more than 95,000 clones, about 76% being singletons. Sequencing was performed on PBMCs. The receptor set was obtained from a woman aged 55-69 years in good health and CMV-seropositive.

The sample holds a few counts of this clone. The chain combines TRBV10-3 with TRBJ1-1, with D perhaps TRBD1 (5 bases). This CDR3 contains 15 residues. Germline values: CDR1 ENHRY, CDR2 SYGVKD. V was cut by 2 bases and J by 0 bases, with 10 bases left in between. CDR3 coding DNA: TGTGCCATCAGTGAGGACAGTTGGGTGAACACTGAAGCTTTCTTT. Encoded protein: CAISEDSWVNTEAFF.

This clone was counted only a few times. The chain links TRBV6-5 to TRBJ1-6, with TRBD1 matching over 8 bases. With 0 bases clipped from V and 9 bases from J, the junction kept 7 bases outside the gene matches. Looked up from germline, CDR1 is MNHEY and CDR2 is SVGAGI. The CDR3 sequence is 16 residues long. CDR3 in amino acids: CASSYSFGQGPSPLHF. As DNA, the CDR3 is TGTGCCAGCAGTTACTCTTTTGGACAGGGCCCTTCACCCCTCCACTTT.

The chain uses TRBV7-9 and TRBJ1-1; maybe TRBD1 (5 bases). The V and J ends lost 5 bases and 11 bases respectively, with 15 bases between them. CDR1 is SEHNR and CDR2 is FQNEAQ in the germline V gene (reference sequence). This CDR3 has 12 amino acids. For the CDR3, the DNA is TGTGCCAGCAGCATAGACGTCGGGGGGGCTTTCTTT. Its protein is CASSIDVGGAFF.

The J gene is TRBJ2-3, the V gene TRBV7-9; no clear D gene. Trimming pared 5 bases from V and 3 bases from J, leaving 6 bases between. In germline, CDR1 is SEHNR, CDR2 FQNEAQ (reference sequence). This CDR3 has 12 residues. The CDR3 protein is CASSQDTDTQYF. The CDR3 nucleotides read TGTGCCAGCAGCCAGGATACAGATACGCAGTATTTT. The full variable domain, in which reference TRBV7-9 and TRBJ2-3 provide the parts outside the CDR3, is DTGVSQNPRHKITKRGQNVTFRCDPISEHNRLYWYRQTLGQGPEFLTYFQNEAQLEKSRLLSDRFSAERPKGSFSTLEIQRTEQGDSAMYLCASSQDTDTQYFGPGTRLTVL.

The CDR3 protein is CASSLGDSPYNEQFF. CDR3 nucleotides: TGCGCCAGCAGCTTAGGGGACAGCCCTTACAATGAGCAGTTCTTC. This chain links TRBV5-1 with TRBJ2-1; 7 nucleotides match TRBD1. The CDR3 is made up of 15 amino acids. The V gene end was trimmed by 2 bases and the J gene end by 4 bases; junction bases not matched to a gene: 6. Germline-derived CDR1 and CDR2 are SGHRS and YFSETQ.

V and J are TRBV7-2 and TRBJ2-7, with D unclear. This CDR3 contains 14 residues. Germline V gene lookup returns CDR1 SGHTA and CDR2 FQGNSA. V was pared by 1 base and J by 0 bases, with 7 bases between. This CDR3 reads CASSLDSNSYEQYF. The DNA for the CDR3 is TGTGCCAGCAGCTTAGACAGTAACTCCTACGAGCAGTACTTC.

This rearrangement joins TRBV6-6 to TRBJ1-5; a possible D gene is TRBD1 (5 bases). The CDR3 runs to 15 residues. Germline V gives CDR1 MNHNY, CDR2 SVGAGI (reference sequence). Deletions cut 4 bases from V and 4 bases from J, with 14 bases between. In DNA form, the CDR3 reads TGTGCCAGCAGTTTCCGACAGCCTTCAAATCAGCCCCAGCATTTT. Amino acids: CASSFRQPSNQPQHF.

The V and J genes are TRBV15 and TRBJ2-1; 10 bases map to TRBD2. Per the germline V gene, CDR1 is LNHNV and CDR2 is YYDKDF (reference sequence). Unmatched junction bases numbered 10, after V lost 6 bases and J lost 11 bases. CDR3 length: 14 amino acids. CDR3 region: CATSRGGLADKQFF. In DNA form, the CDR3 reads TGTGCCACCAGTAGGGGAGGACTAGCGGATAAGCAGTTCTTC.

This clone was recorded a few times. This chain joins TRBV7-8 and TRBJ2-2; 11 bases agree with TRBD2. The CDR3 is 20 amino acids. V was pared by 6 bases and J by 0 bases, with 15 bases of the junction left unmatched. CDR1 and CDR2 from the germline V gene are SGHVS and FQNEAQ. CDR3 region: CASRPRGALAGGSNTGELFF. The CDR3 coding sequence is TGTGCCAGCAGGCCTAGAGGGGCTCTAGCGGGGGGTTCGAACACCGGGGAGCTGTTTTTT.

This clone was counted only a few times. The chain has TRBV19 and TRBJ1-1; D possibly corresponds to TRBD1 (5 bases). V lost 1 base, J lost 4 bases, and 22 bases lay in between. The CDR3 sequence is 18 residues long. CDR1 and CDR2 (germline): LNHDA, SQIVND (reference sequence). This CDR3 reads CASSIGGWRGSSGTEAFF. As DNA, the CDR3 is TGTGCCAGTAGTATAGGTGGGTGGAGGGGCTCAAGCGGCACTGAAGCTTTCTTT. The whole variable domain, remainder taken from reference TRBV19 and TRBJ1-1, is DGGITQSPKYLFRKEGQNVTLSCEQNLNHDAMYWYRQDPGQGLRLIYYSQIVNDFQKGDIAEGYSVSREKKESFPLTVTSAQKNPTAFYLCASSIGGWRGSSGTEAFFGQGTRLTVV.

The V call is TRBV5-6, the J call TRBJ2-7; 9 bases are a match to TRBD1. CDR3 length: 15 amino acids. The V gene end was trimmed by 4 bases and the J gene end by 2 bases; junction bases not matched to a gene: 7. CDR1 is SGHDT and CDR2 is YYEEEE in the germline V gene. CDR3 sequence: CASSPQGAIAYEQYF. The DNA for the CDR3 is TGTGCCAGCAGCCCACAGGGGGCGATCGCCTACGAGCAGTACTTC.

J is TRBJ2-2 and V is TRBV2; TRBD2 agrees at 10 bases. From germline, CDR1 is SNHLY and CDR2 FYNNEI. Germline trimming cut 7 bases from V and 7 bases from J; bases unmatched to any gene: 6. The CDR3 contains 14 residues. CDR3 amino acids: CASTPGLARGELFF. In DNA, the CDR3 is TGTGCCAGCACCCCGGGACTAGCGCGCGGGGAGCTGTTTTTT.

The V and J genes are TRBV5-1 and TRBJ2-7; 7 bases are a match to TRBD2. V lost 2 bases, J lost 4 bases, and 18 bases stayed unmatched. Germline lookup yields CDR1 SGHRS and CDR2 YFSETQ. The CDR3 has 18 amino acids. For the CDR3, the DNA is TGCGCCAGCAGCTTACCAAAATTCCCGGGACTACACCAATACGAGCAGTACTTC. Translation: CASSLPKFPGLHQYEQYF.

This rearrangement joins TRBV28 to TRBJ2-1; no clear D gene. The CDR3 contains 12 residues. V gave up 7 bases and J gave up 2 bases, with 6 bases separating them. Germline V gene lookup returns CDR1 MDHEN and CDR2 SYDVKM. CDR3: CASTEAYNEQFF. The CDR3 DNA is TGTGCCAGCACAGAGGCCTACAATGAGCAGTTCTTC. The whole variable domain, remainder taken from reference TRBV28 and TRBJ2-1, is DVKVTQSSRYLVKRTGEKVFLECVQDMDHENMFWYRQDPGLGLRLIYFSYDVKMKEKGDIPEGYSVSREKKERFSLILESASTNQTSMYLCASTEAYNEQFFGPGTRLTVL.

This sequence joins TRBV21-1 and TRBJ2-7; TRBD1, the D gene given by the table, was not confirmed from the DNA. TRBV21-1 is a pseudogene segment. The CDR3 runs 20 residues. The CDR3 bases are TGTGCCAGCAGCAAAGGTTTAGGACAGGGCCCCTCCGGGACCTACTACGAGCAGTACTTC. Translation gives CASSKGLGQGPSGTYYEQYF.

This rearrangement joins TRBV14 to TRBJ1-4; TRBD1 is a possible D gene (5 bases). The CDR3 sequence is 16 residues long. Germline V gene sequence: CDR1 SGHDN, CDR2 FVKESK. Deletions cut 4 bases from V and 8 bases from J, with 20 bases between. The CDR3: CASSPINDRFGEKLFF. CDR3 in DNA: TGTGCCAGCAGCCCAATAAATGACAGATTCGGGGAAAAACTGTTTTTT.

This chain joins TRBV5-4 and TRBJ2-1; D uncertain. Germline V gives CDR1 SGHNT, CDR2 YYREEE (reference sequence). Between the trimmed V and J ends, which lost 0 bases and 2 bases, there was a span of 3 bases. There are 13 residues in the CDR3. CDR3 amino acids: CASSLDTYNEQFF. The DNA for the CDR3 is TGTGCCAGCAGCTTGGACACCTACAATGAGCAGTTCTTC.

The chain is built from TRBV7-2 and TRBJ2-1, with D tentatively TRBD1 (8 bases). The length of the CDR3 is 17 residues. V was clipped by 7 bases and J by 0 bases, with 19 bases between them. Germline values: CDR1 SGHTA, CDR2 FQGNSA. The CDR3 nucleotides are TGTGCCAGCACCAATAACAGGGGGACTACCTCCTACAATGAGCAGTTCTTC. Amino acid sequence: CASTNNRGTTSYNEQFF.

This clone was detected only a few times. The V gene is TRBV19, the J gene TRBJ1-2; possibly TRBD1 for D (6 bases). V lost 5 bases and J lost 3, with 19 bases in between. The CDR3 has 16 residues. Germline CDR1 and CDR2: LNHDA and SQIVND (reference sequence). The CDR3 nucleotides are TGTGCCAGTAGTCGATCCAGGGGTGGAGGTCACTATGGCTACACCTTC. This codes for CASSRSRGGGHYGYTF.

The V call is TRBV2, the J call TRBJ2-7, with 9 bases that match TRBD2. V lost 4 bases, J lost 0 bases, and 4 bases stayed unmatched. The CDR3 is 15 amino acids. CDR1 and CDR2 from the germline V gene are SNHLY and FYNNEI. The CDR3 is CASSGLAVNSYEQYF. CDR3 DNA: TGTGCCAGCAGTGGACTAGCGGTAAACTCCTACGAGCAGTACTTC.

The chain links TRBV4-1 to TRBJ2-1, with D tentatively TRBD2 (6 bases). The V and J ends lost 10 bases and 6 bases respectively, with 13 bases between them. The CDR3 is 12 amino acids. Germline loops: CDR1 MGHRA, CDR2 YSYEKL. The chain's CDR3 is CAISVGGNEQFF. CDR3 in DNA: TGCGCCATCTCAGTGGGGGGCAATGAGCAGTTCTTC.

This rearrangement joins TRBV29-1 to TRBJ2-7, with 7 bases matching TRBD1. J gave up 2 bases and V 7 bases, and 5 bases lay outside the gene matches. The CDR3 contains 12 residues. Germline values: CDR1 SQVTM, CDR2 ANQGSEA. The CDR3 DNA follows: TGCAGCGCGGGACAGAGAACCTACGAGCAGTACTTC. Protein: CSAGQRTYEQYF.

This clone showed up just once. The chain links TRBV2 to TRBJ2-7; 9 nucleotides line up with TRBD2. V trimming: 7 bases; J trimming: 4 bases; junction bases outside the gene matches: 5. The CDR3 contains 13 residues. Per the germline V gene, CDR1 is SNHLY and CDR2 is FYNNEI. CDR3 loop: CASNAGGQYEQYF. DNA of the CDR3: TGTGCCAGCAACGCGGGGGGGCAGTACGAGCAGTACTTC. Full variable domain (rest looked up from reference TRBV2 and TRBJ2-7): EPEVTQTPSHQVTQMGQEVILRCVPISNHLYFYWYRQILGQKVEFLVSFYNNEISEKSEIFDDQFSVERPDGSNFTLKIRSTKLEDSAMYFCASNAGGQYEQYFGPGTRLTVT.

The V gene is TRBV7-3, the J gene TRBJ1-1, with 11 bases identical to TRBD1. The V segment lost 5 bases and the J segment 5 bases; nucleotides outside the gene matches: 7. The CDR3 runs to 15 residues. Germline CDR1 is SGHTA and CDR2 is FQGTGA. The CDR3 bases are TGTGCCAGCAGCCCAATGGGACAGGGGGAGACTGAAGCTTTCTTT. Its translation: CASSPMGQGETEAFF.

The chain joins TRBV4-3 to TRBJ2-3; 10 nucleotides align to TRBD2. CDR1 and CDR2 (germline): LGHNA, YSLEER. V lost 1 base to trimming and J lost 5 bases; unmatched junction nucleotides: 6. The CDR3 is 16 residues long. CDR3 nucleotide sequence: TGCGCCAGCAGCCAAGGTTCGGGACTAGCGTTAGATACGCAGTATTTT. Its protein product is CASSQGSGLALDTQYF.

This clone showed up just once. The chain employs TRBV6-6 and TRBJ1-5; D is perhaps TRBD1 (5 bases). The germline V and J ends were trimmed by 7 bases and 4 bases, with 20 bases remaining between them. The CDR3 length is 16 residues. CDR1 and CDR2 from the germline V gene are MNHNY and SVGAGI (reference sequence). CDR3: CASTLRPRQNNQPQHF. In DNA form, the CDR3 reads TGTGCCAGCACCCTCAGGCCCCGACAGAATAATCAGCCCCAGCATTTT.